The 10 T cell receptor beta chains below were found in one sample sequenced in a study of T cells in Graves' hyperthyroidism and ophthalmopathy. What was amplified from RNA transcripts were TCR beta CDR3 regions. HTBI primers were the set used in a first-round RT-PCR of the TCR CDR3. TCRdb reanalysed the multiplex PCR reads using MiXCR and keeps one entry per CDR3 protein. The table shows about 400,000 distinct CDR3 sequences, with 14% to 15% occurring only once. The source material was blood. Source of these receptors: a woman in her 30s with Graves' hyperthyroidism.

This clonotype was counted between two and nine times. V is TRBV24-1 and J is TRBJ2-1, with TRBD2 matching over 11 bases. V lost 4 bases to trimming and J lost 6 bases; unmatched junction nucleotides: 7. There are 16 residues in the CDR3. Germline V gene data show CDR1 as KGHDR and CDR2 as SFDVKD. CDR3 in amino acids: CATSEIVTSGINEQFF. CDR3 nucleotide sequence: TGTGCCACCAGTGAGATCGTGACTAGCGGGATCAATGAGCAGTTCTTC.

This chain joins TRBV24-1 and TRBJ2-5, with D maybe TRBD1 (6 bases). The CDR3 length is 14 residues. Germline CDR1 is KGHDR and CDR2 is SFDVKD. Trimming removed 3 bases at V and 7 bases at J, with 14 bases between. Here the CDR3 reads CATSDQGGDWTQYF. The DNA for the CDR3 is TGTGCCACCAGTGATCAAGGGGGTGATTGGACCCAGTACTTC.

This clonotype has ten or more counts. The chain joins TRBV4-1 to TRBJ1-6, with unresolved D. The CDR3 extends over 15 amino acids. Per germline, CDR1 MGHRA and CDR2 YSYEKL. The V end was cut by 1 base, the J end by 10 bases, with 14 bases between. This CDR3 is CASSQALPARSPLHF. CDR3 in DNA: TGCGCCAGCAGCCAAGCACTCCCAGCGCGATCACCCCTCCACTTT.

This clonotype was counted ten times or more. The rearrangement uses TRBV3-1 and TRBJ1-2; D ambiguous. The germline V gene encodes CDR1 LGHDT and CDR2 YNNKEL (reference sequence). This CDR3 is 13 amino acids long. Deletions cut 6 bases from V and 3 bases from J, with 11 bases between. The CDR3 coding sequence is TGTGCCAGCAGTAGCCAAGTCCACTATGGCTACACCTTC. Amino acids: CASSSQVHYGYTF.

At least ten counts were recorded for this clonotype. The V call is TRBV7-3, the J call TRBJ2-7, with D possibly TRBD2 on 6 matching bases. Germline values: CDR1 SGHTA, CDR2 FQGTGA. This CDR3 is built from 15 residues. Trimming shortened V by 0 bases and J by 3 bases, and 12 bases separated the two germline ends. CDR3 protein: CASSLTASESYEQYF. As DNA, the CDR3 is TGTGCCAGCAGCTTAACGGCTAGCGAGAGCTACGAGCAGTACTTC.

This clonotype was observed many times. V usage is TRBV3-1 and J usage is TRBJ1-1; no reliable D call. The V end lost 0 bases, the J end lost 4 bases, and 12 bases lay between the germline ends. CDR1 LGHDT and CDR2 YNNKEL come from the germline V gene (reference sequence). The CDR3 totals 15 residues. The CDR3 is CASSQDLVGATEAFF. In DNA form, the CDR3 reads TGTGCCAGCAGCCAAGATCTGGTGGGTGCCACTGAAGCTTTCTTT.

This clonotype was seen a handful of times. V and J are TRBV12-3 or TRBV12-4 and TRBJ2-1; 8 positions agree with TRBD1. This CDR3 spans 15 amino acids. The V and J ends lost 6 bases and 7 bases, in that order; junction bases with no gene match: 11. The CDR3 region is CASRPLRTGLNEQFF. For the CDR3, the DNA is TGTGCCAGCAGGCCCTTGAGGACAGGGTTAAATGAGCAGTTCTTC.

The V call is TRBV29-1, the J call TRBJ2-1; 8 bases are a match to TRBD2. The CDR3 has 17 amino acids. Losses at the gene ends were 8 bases for V and 0 bases for J; bases not matched to a gene: 15. Per germline, CDR1 SQVTM and CDR2 ANQGSEA. The CDR3 region is CSPPGGAGVSSYNEQFF. CDR3 in DNA: TGCAGCCCCCCCGGGGGAGCGGGAGTAAGCTCCTACAATGAGCAGTTCTTC.

A few counts support this clonotype. V gene TRBV5-1 combines with J gene TRBJ2-5; D not certain. This CDR3 is built from 13 residues. CDR1 and CDR2 (germline): SGHRS, YFSETQ. The V end lost 2 bases, the J end lost 3 bases, and 8 bases lay between the germline ends. CDR3 in amino acids: CASSFDPEETQYF. CDR3 DNA sequence: TGCGCCAGCAGCTTCGATCCAGAAGAGACCCAGTACTTC.

The genes are TRBV6-1 and TRBJ2-3; TRBD1 matches at 7 bases. V lost 2 bases to trimming and J lost 6 bases; unmatched junction nucleotides: 8. This CDR3 spans 15 amino acids. Germline V gene data show CDR1 as MNHNS and CDR2 as SASEGT. CDR3 bases: TGTGCCAGCAGTGAAATGGGACAGCCACACGATACGCAGTATTTT. Protein sequence: CASSEMGQPHDTQYF.